Each of the 23 T cell receptor beta chains below was sequenced from the same sample in a study of post-analysis software for immune sequencing data. Study results and caveats: A handful of TRBV segments appeared more often in patients than in controls, and TRBV5-6, TRBV5-1 and TRBV20-1 were among these.

Libraries were made from TCR beta cDNA, and they carried unique molecular identifiers. In TCRdb, the PCR reads were re-called with MiXCR into one record per CDR3 protein. Of 750,000 to 900,000 distinct CDR3 sequences listed, about 45% were seen once; the top ten hold roughly 4.9%. These receptors have no known antigen. Sequencing used blood. The receptor set was obtained from a girl aged 5-17 years with multiple sclerosis.

As DNA, the CDR3 is TGTGCCAGCAGCTTACTTAAGTCTTGGTGGGAGACCCAGTACTTC. It specifies CASSLLKSWWETQYF. The chain carries TRBV7-8 and TRBJ2-5; D call uncertain. CDR1 and CDR2 from the germline V gene are SGHVS and FQNEAQ. Trimming pared 2 bases from V and 5 bases from J, leaving 15 bases between. The CDR3 contains 15 residues.

In its sample, this clonotype was seen many times. The chain combines TRBV2 with TRBJ2-5; 8 nucleotides agree with TRBD2. The CDR3 extends over 16 amino acids. Trimming removed 6 bases from V and 1 base from J; junction bases left unmatched: 10. Germline V CDR1 and CDR2: SNHLY, FYNNEI. Here the CDR3 DNA reads TGTGCCAGCAGCCGCGACGGGGGGGGCGTCCAAGAGACCCAGTACTTC. It codes for CASSRDGGGVQETQYF.

This clonotype has more than one count but fewer than ten. The chain recombines TRBV7-8 with TRBJ2-7; 7 nucleotides match TRBD2. Germline CDR1 and CDR2: SGHVS and FQNEAQ. V gave up 1 base and J gave up 6 bases; unmatched junction bases: 6. This CDR3 is 14 amino acids long. This chain's CDR3 is CASSLVGREGEQYF. DNA for the CDR3: TGTGCCAGCAGCTTAGTGGGCAGGGAGGGCGAGCAGTACTTC.

This clonotype was detected many times. CDR3 sequence reads: CASSFGGADTQYF. The CDR3 DNA follows: TGCGCCAGCAGCTTTGGGGGCGCAGATACGCAGTATTTT. The chain is built from TRBV5-1 and TRBJ2-3; D might be TRBD1 (6 bases). V was pared by 2 bases and J by 4 bases, with 8 bases between. The CDR3 length is 13 residues. Germline V gene lookup returns CDR1 SGHRS and CDR2 YFSETQ.

The rearrangement joins TRBV5-1 to TRBJ2-5, with D tentatively TRBD2 (6 bases). Trimming cost V 5 bases and J 5 bases, with 22 bases left between them. CDR3 length: 16 amino acids. In germline, CDR1 is SGHRS, CDR2 YFSETQ. For the CDR3, the DNA is TGCGCCAGCAGTCCGGCCGATTTACGGAGCGGGGAGACCCAGTACTTC. Protein product: CASSPADLRSGETQYF.

The chain carries TRBV24-1 and TRBJ2-6; D may be TRBD1 (6 bases). CDR3 length: 15 amino acids. V lost 6 bases, J lost 1 base, and 9 bases lay in between. Germline loops: CDR1 KGHDR, CDR2 SFDVKD. CDR3 in DNA: TGTGCCACCAGTTTAGGGGGATCTGGGGCCAACGTCCTGACTTTC. It is translated as CATSLGGSGANVLTF.

This clonotype turned up a few times. The chain carries TRBV20-1 and TRBJ2-7, with D possibly TRBD2 on 7 matching bases. Germline-derived CDR1 and CDR2 are DFQATT and SNEGSKA (reference sequence). The CDR3 sequence is 14 residues long. The V gene lost 2 bases and the J gene lost 3 bases, with 14 bases spanning the gap. The CDR3 nucleotides are TGCAGTGCTAGACCCGGGGGGCGGCTCTACGAGCAGTACTTC. Encoded protein: CSARPGGRLYEQYF.

This clonotype was detected only once. V and J are TRBV12-2 and TRBJ2-3; the D call of TRBD2 is as the table states it, not checked on the DNA. TRBV12-2 represents a pseudogene. This CDR3 has 17 residues. The CDR3 sequence: CASRHRRTSGNTGTQYF. The DNA of the CDR3 is TGTGCAAGTCGCCATAGGAGGACTAGCGGAAACACAGGTACGCAGTATTTT.

The CDR3 sequence: CASTVEVGTGTFGSYNEQFF. The CDR3, as DNA: TGTGCCAGCACCGTGGAGGTGGGGACAGGGACCTTCGGGTCCTACAATGAGCAGTTCTTC. The J gene is TRBJ2-1, the V gene TRBV12-3 or TRBV12-4; 9 nucleotides align to TRBD1. J was trimmed by 1 base and V by 7 bases; bases with no gene match: 20. The CDR3 is 20 amino acids.

There are many counts of this clonotype. CDR3 loop: CSVVASGREDSTDTQYF. For the CDR3, the DNA is TGCAGCGTTGTGGCTAGCGGGAGGGAGGATAGCACAGATACGCAGTATTTT. J is TRBJ2-3 and V is TRBV29-1; 12 positions match TRBD2. CDR1 SQVTM and CDR2 ANQGSEA come from the germline V gene. The CDR3 runs 17 residues. The ends lost 4 bases at V and 0 bases at J; junction bases unmatched: 8.

The rearrangement uses TRBV29-1 and TRBJ2-1, with D uncertain. The length of the CDR3 is 13 residues. V was cut by 6 bases and J by 0 bases, with 9 bases left in between. Germline V gene lookup returns CDR1 SQVTM and CDR2 ANQGSEA. The CDR3 DNA sequence: TGCAGCGTCCAAGTCTACTCCTACAATGAGCAGTTCTTC. It codes for CSVQVYSYNEQFF.

This rearrangement joins TRBV11-3 to TRBJ2-1, with D possibly being TRBD1 or TRBD2 (5 bases each). Trimming removed 7 bases from V and 8 bases from J, with 21 bases in between. The CDR3 is 15 amino acids. Germline-derived CDR1 and CDR2 are SGHNT and YENEEA. The CDR3 region is CASTVGAGKGHEQFF. Written as DNA, the CDR3 is TGTGCCAGCACCGTAGGGGCGGGTAAAGGGCATGAGCAGTTCTTC.

The chain couples TRBV5-1 to TRBJ2-1; 8 bases fit TRBD1. CDR1 and CDR2 from the germline V gene are SGHRS and YFSETQ. The CDR3 covers 14 residues. The junction had 4 bases not matched to a gene; V was cut back by 0 bases and J by 8 bases. The CDR3 region has the DNA TGCGCCAGCAGCTTGGGGACAGGGTCCGATGAGCAGTTCTTC. Translating gives CASSLGTGSDEQFF. The complete variable domain, with remaining parts taken from reference TRBV5-1 and TRBJ2-1, reads KAGVTQTPRYLIKTRGQQVTLSCSPISGHRSVSWYQQTPGQGLQFLFEYFSETQRNKGNFPGRFSGRQFSNSRSEMNVSTLELGDSALYLCASSLGTGSDEQFFGPGTRLTVL.

This clonotype was seen a few times. The V gene is TRBV29-1, the J gene TRBJ2-3, with 10 bases aligning to TRBD2. The CDR3 is 13 residues long. Germline V gene sequence: CDR1 SQVTM, CDR2 ANQGSEA. V lost 6 bases to trimming and J lost 6 bases; unmatched junction nucleotides: 6. The CDR3 region is CSVSASGSDTQYF. In DNA form, the CDR3 reads TGCAGCGTGAGCGCTAGCGGGAGTGATACGCAGTATTTT.

This clonotype was counted only a few times. The chain has TRBV7-6 and TRBJ2-1; TRBD1 or TRBD2 may be the D gene (5 bases each). Germline loops: CDR1 SGHVS, CDR2 FNYEAQ. This CDR3 comprises 15 residues. The ends were cut back, 3 bases at V and 4 bases at J, with 13 bases in the middle. The DNA of the CDR3 is TGTGCCAGCAGCTTCCAGGGAGAGGTTTACAATGAGCAGTTCTTC. Its translation: CASSFQGEVYNEQFF.

The chain combines TRBV6-2 or TRBV6-3 with TRBJ1-1; TRBD1 agrees at 7 bases. The CDR3 sequence is 19 residues long. CDR1 is MNHEY and CDR2 is SVGEGT in the germline V gene. V was clipped by 7 bases and J by 1 base; unmatched bases: 21. CDR3 region: CASTYLTGDGVRRNTEAFF. The CDR3 DNA is TGTGCCAGCACCTACCTCACAGGGGACGGAGTTAGGAGGAACACTGAAGCTTTCTTT.

The J gene is TRBJ2-5, the V gene TRBV18, with 8 bases that match TRBD1. This CDR3 region has 17 residues. The germline CDR1 and CDR2 sequences are KGHSH and LQKENI. Trimming at V came to 2 bases and at J to 4 bases, leaving 12 bases not matched to a gene. The CDR3 DNA follows: TGTGCCAGCTCACCAGGCTGGGAAGGGACAGGAGCAGAGACCCAGTACTTC. The encoded protein is CASSPGWEGTGAETQYF. Complete variable domain (other parts from reference TRBV18 and TRBJ2-5): NAGVMQNPRHLVRRRGQEARLRCSPMKGHSHVYWYRQLPEEGLKFMVYLQKENIIDESGMPKERFSAEFPKEGPSILRIQQVVRGDSAAYFCASSPGWEGTGAETQYFGPGTRLLVL.

The table lists this clonotype with a few counts. The gene calls are TRBV6-1 and TRBJ1-6, with no clear D. Germline V CDR1 and CDR2: MNHNS, SASEGT. Trimming stripped 1 base from V and 6 bases from J, with 4 bases between. This CDR3 has 13 residues. CDR3 coding DNA: TGTGCCAGCAGTGAAGGGCGTAATTCACCCCTCCACTTT. This encodes CASSEGRNSPLHF.

The gene calls are TRBV6-2 or TRBV6-3 and TRBJ2-6; possible D gene TRBD1, 6 bases. Germline V gives CDR1 MNHEY, CDR2 SVGEGT. Trimming pared 9 bases from V and 2 bases from J, leaving 14 bases between. CDR3 length: 15 amino acids. The CDR3, as DNA: TGTGCCAGTACCAGGGGCATGCCTGGGGCCAACGTCCTGACTTTC. This gives the protein CASTRGMPGANVLTF.

The chain joins TRBV29-1 to TRBJ2-7; a possible D gene is TRBD1 (6 bases). V was shortened by 4 bases and J by 5 bases, with 15 bases between the two germline ends. Germline CDR1 is SQVTM and CDR2 is ANQGSEA. CDR3 size: 13 residues. The CDR3 sequence: CSVGLTGSHEQYF. The CDR3 DNA follows: TGCAGCGTTGGACTAACAGGGTCCCACGAGCAGTACTTC.

This chain joins TRBV20-1 and TRBJ2-7, with 10 bases identical to TRBD1. The DNA end is more similar to TRBJ2-5, so the J call may be wrong. Germline V gene lookup returns CDR1 DFQATT and CDR2 SNEGSKA (reference sequence). CDR3 length: 16 residues. CDR3 residues: CSARIRDRGPQETQYF. In nucleotides, the CDR3 is TGCAGTGCTAGAATCCGGGACAGGGGCCCCCAAGAGACCCAGTACTTC.

This sequence joins TRBV15 and TRBJ2-1, with 7 nucleotides matching TRBD1. The V gene's germline CDR1 is LNHNV and CDR2 YYDKDF (reference sequence). The CDR3 spans 15 residues. The J segment lost 8 bases and the V segment lost 3 bases, leaving 10 bases of the junction unmatched. The CDR3 region has the DNA TGTGCCACCAGCAGCTCAGGGGGTAGTTTCGATGAGCAGTTCTTC. It is translated as CATSSSGGSFDEQFF.

The rearrangement links TRBV7-9 to TRBJ1-1; D gene ambiguous. V was pared by 3 bases and J by 7 bases, with 12 bases between. From germline, CDR1 is SEHNR and CDR2 FQNEAQ (reference sequence). This CDR3 has 13 amino acids. The CDR3 region is CASSFSVRGEAFF. For the CDR3, the DNA is TGTGCCAGCAGCTTCTCCGTTCGGGGTGAAGCTTTCTTT.